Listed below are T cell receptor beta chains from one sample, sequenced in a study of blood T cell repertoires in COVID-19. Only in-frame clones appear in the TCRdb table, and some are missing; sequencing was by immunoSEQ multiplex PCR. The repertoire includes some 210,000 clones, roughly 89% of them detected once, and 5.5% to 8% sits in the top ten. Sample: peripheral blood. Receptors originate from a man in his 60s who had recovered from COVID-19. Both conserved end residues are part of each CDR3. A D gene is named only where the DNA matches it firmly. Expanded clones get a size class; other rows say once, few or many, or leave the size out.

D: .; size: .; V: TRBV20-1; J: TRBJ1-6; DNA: TGCAGTGCTAGTGCCCGGTTTAATTCACCCCTCCACTTT; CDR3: CSASARFNSPLHF
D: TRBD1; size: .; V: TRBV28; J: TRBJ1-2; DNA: TGTGCCAGCAGTCTACCCGGGACAGAGCTTTATGGCTACACCTTC; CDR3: CASSLPGTELYGYTF
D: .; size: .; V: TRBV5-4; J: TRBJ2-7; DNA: TGTGCCAGCAGCTTTACAGGCACCTACGAGCAGTACTTC; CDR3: CASSFTGTYEQYF
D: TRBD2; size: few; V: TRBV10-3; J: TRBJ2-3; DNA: TGTGCCATCAGTGAGGGACTAGCGGGAGACGGCGGCACAGATACGCAGTATTTT; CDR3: CAISEGLAGDGGTDTQYF
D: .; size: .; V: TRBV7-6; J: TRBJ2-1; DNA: TGTGCCAGCAGCTTAAGCGGTCCCTACAATGAGCAGTTCTTC; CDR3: CASSLSGPYNEQFF
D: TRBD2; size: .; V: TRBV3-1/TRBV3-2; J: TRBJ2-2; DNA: TGTGCCAGCTCATATATGCTAGCGGGAGGGCCGTTACCTCGAGCGGAGCTGTTTTTT; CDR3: CASSYMLAGGPLPRAELFF
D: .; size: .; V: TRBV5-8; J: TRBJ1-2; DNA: TGTGCCAGTGGACAGCCTGAGGCCTATGGCTACACCTTC; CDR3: CASGQPEAYGYTF
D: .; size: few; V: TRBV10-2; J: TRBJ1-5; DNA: TGCGCCAGCAGTCTGGACAGCTTGAATCAGCCCCAGCATTTT; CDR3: CASSLDSLNQPQHF
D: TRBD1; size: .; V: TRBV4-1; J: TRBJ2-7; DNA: TGCGCCAGCAGCCAAGATAAGGGGGCCAACGAGCAGTACTTC; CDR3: CASSQDKGANEQYF
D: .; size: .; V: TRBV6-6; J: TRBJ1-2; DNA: TGTGCCAGCAGCCGGGGAGGGGACGCCAACTATGGCTACACCTTC; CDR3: CASSRGGDANYGYTF
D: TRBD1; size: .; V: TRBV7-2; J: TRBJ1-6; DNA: TGTGCCAGCAGCTTAGTCGGTGGCGGCGGGACAGGGAGTTCACCCCTCCACTTT; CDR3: CASSLVGGGGTGSSPLHF
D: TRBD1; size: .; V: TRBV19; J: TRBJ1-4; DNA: TGTGCCAGTAGTACGCAGGGGGCTTATGAAAAACTGTTTTTT; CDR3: CASSTQGAYEKLFF
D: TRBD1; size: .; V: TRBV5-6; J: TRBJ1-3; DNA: TGTGCCAGCAGCTTGAACACAGGGGGAGGTGGAAACACCATATATTTT; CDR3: CASSLNTGGGGNTIYF
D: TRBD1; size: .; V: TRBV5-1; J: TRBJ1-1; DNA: TGCGCCAGCAGCTTGCAGGGGGCGGACACTGAAGCTTTCTTT; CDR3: CASSLQGADTEAFF
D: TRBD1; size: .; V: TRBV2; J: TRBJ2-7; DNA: TGTGCCAGCAGTGGGACAGGGGAAAAGTACGAGCAGTACTTC; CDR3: CASSGTGEKYEQYF
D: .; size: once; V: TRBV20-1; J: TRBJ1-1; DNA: TGCAGTGCTAGCGGGGTCACTGAAGCTTTCTTT; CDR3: CSASGVTEAFF
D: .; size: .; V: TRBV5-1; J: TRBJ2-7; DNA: TGCGCCAGCAGCTTAGCAGGGGACCATTACGAGCAGTACTTC; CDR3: CASSLAGDHYEQYF
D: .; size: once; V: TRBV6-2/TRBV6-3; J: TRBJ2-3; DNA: TGTGCCAGCAGTCCGGGGGTTAGCACAGATACGCAGTATTTT; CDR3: CASSPGVSTDTQYF
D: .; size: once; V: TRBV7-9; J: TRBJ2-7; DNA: TGTGCCAGCAGCTTGCCACTCCGGGGACATGATACTCTTTACGAGCAGTACTTC; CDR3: CASSLPLRGHDTLYEQYF
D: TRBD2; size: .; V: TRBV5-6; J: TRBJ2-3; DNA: TGTGCCAGCAGCTTGGGACTAGCGCCTGATACGCAGTATTTT; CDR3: CASSLGLAPDTQYF
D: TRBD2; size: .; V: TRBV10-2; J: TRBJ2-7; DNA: TGCGCCAGCAGTGAGTCAGCGGGGAGCTCCTACGAGCAGTACTTC; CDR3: CASSESAGSSYEQYF
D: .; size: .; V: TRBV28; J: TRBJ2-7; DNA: TGTGCCAGCAGTTTATTTTTGGGAGTCCCAACCTACGAGCAGTACTTC; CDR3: CASSLFLGVPTYEQYF
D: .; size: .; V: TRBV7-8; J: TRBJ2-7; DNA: TGTGCCAGCAGCCTAGACAGGCCTTCCTACGAGCAGTACTTC; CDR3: CASSLDRPSYEQYF
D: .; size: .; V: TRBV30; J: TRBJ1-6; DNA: TGTGCCTGGAGCACAGGGCGCTCCTATAATTCACCCCTCCACTTT; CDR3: CAWSTGRSYNSPLHF
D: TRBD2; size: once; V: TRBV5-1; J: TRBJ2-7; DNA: TGCGCCAGCAGCCCAAGCGGGAGTATAGTATTAGGGTCCTACGAGCAGTACTTC; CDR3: CASSPSGSIVLGSYEQYF
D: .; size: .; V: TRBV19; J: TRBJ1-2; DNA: TGTGCCAGTAGTTCCCAGGGTTCTAACTATGGCTACACCTTC; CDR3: CASSSQGSNYGYTF
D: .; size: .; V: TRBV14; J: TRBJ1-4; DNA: TGTGCCAGCAGCCAAGTTCGGGGGGCAGGGGCAGTTGAAAAACTGTTTTTT; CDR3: CASSQVRGAGAVEKLFF
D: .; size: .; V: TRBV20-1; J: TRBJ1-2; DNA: TGCAGTGCTAGTAACAACCCGGGGAGCCTCAATGGCTACACCTTC; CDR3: CSASNNPGSLNGYTF
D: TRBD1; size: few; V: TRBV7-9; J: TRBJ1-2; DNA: TGTGCCAGCAGCCTGGGACAGAACTATGGCTACACCTTC; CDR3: CASSLGQNYGYTF
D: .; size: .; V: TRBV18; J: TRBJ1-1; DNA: TGTGCCAGCTCACCACCGTCAGGGATGAACACTGAAGCTTTCTTT; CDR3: CASSPPSGMNTEAFF
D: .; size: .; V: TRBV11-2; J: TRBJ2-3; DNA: TGTGCCAGCAGCTCTACAACGGGAGTGGGGGATACGCAGTATTTT; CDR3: CASSSTTGVGDTQYF
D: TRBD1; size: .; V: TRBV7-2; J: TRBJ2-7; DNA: TGTGCCAGCAGCCGCGTGCAGGGGGCAATGGACGAGCAGTACTTC; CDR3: CASSRVQGAMDEQYF
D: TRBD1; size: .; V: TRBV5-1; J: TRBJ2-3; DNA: TGCGCCAGCGGGGGACAAGGACAGGGGAGCACAGATACGCAGTATTTT; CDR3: CASGGQGQGSTDTQYF
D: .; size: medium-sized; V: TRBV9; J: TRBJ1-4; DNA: TGTGCCAGCAGCCTTACATTTGGGTCAGGGAATAATGAAAAACTGTTTTTT; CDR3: CASSLTFGSGNNEKLFF
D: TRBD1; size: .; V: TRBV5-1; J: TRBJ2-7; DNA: TGCGCCAGCAGCTACGGGACAGAGTCCTACGAGCAGTACTTC; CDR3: CASSYGTESYEQYF
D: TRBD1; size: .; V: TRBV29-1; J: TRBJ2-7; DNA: TGCAGCGTTGAAGATGGAAAGGGGGCGCCCTACGAGCAGTACTTC; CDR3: CSVEDGKGAPYEQYF
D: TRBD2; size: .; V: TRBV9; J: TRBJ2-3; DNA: TGTGCCAGCAGCGGTCGAAGCGGGGGCACAGATACGCAGTATTTT; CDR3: CASSGRSGGTDTQYF